The next 10 T cell receptor beta chains were all read from a single sample in a study of vaccination and CD4 T cells after COVID-19. Sequenced with the Oncomine TCR Beta short-read assay was DNA taken from cultured CD4+ T cells. TCRdb redid the calling of the PCR reads with MiXCR, one entry per CDR3 protein. The sample lists about 26,000 distinct CDR3 sequences, roughly 40% seen once, with roughly a tenth in the top ten. These receptors' targets are unknown. Treatment: roughly 10-day PBMC culture with coronavirus spike peptide pools or control peptides (ViraFEST assay). The specimen was CD4+ T cells from blood, cultured in vitro. The receptors originated from a human donor who had recovered from COVID-19.

This clonotype was counted only a few times. The V gene is TRBV19, the J gene TRBJ1-2; the match to TRBD1 covers 7 bases. The V gene end was trimmed by 5 bases and the J gene end by 8 bases; junction bases not matched to a gene: 8. Germline CDR1 and CDR2: LNHDA and SQIVND (reference sequence). CDR3 length equals 13 residues. In DNA, the CDR3 is TGTGCCAGTAGTCCCCCGACAGGGCAGGGCTACACCTTC. This encodes CASSPPTGQGYTF.

This chain joins TRBV20-1 and TRBJ2-3, with TRBD2 matching over 7 bases. CDR3 size: 15 residues. V trimming: 3 bases; J trimming: 1 base; junction bases outside the gene matches: 7. Germline CDR1 and CDR2: DFQATT and SNEGSKA (reference sequence). The CDR3 is CSASGRSGGTDTQYF. CDR3 DNA: TGCAGTGCTAGCGGGAGGTCGGGGGGCACAGATACGCAGTATTTT.

This clonotype was detected once. V and J are TRBV5-1 and TRBJ2-2, with no clear D. There are 14 residues in the CDR3. Looked up from germline, CDR1 is SGHRS and CDR2 is YFSETQ. The V and J ends lost 4 bases and 1 base respectively, with 8 bases between them. The CDR3 DNA reads as TGCGCCAGCAGCCCTGACCAGAACACCGGGGAGCTGTTTTTT. Translating gives CASSPDQNTGELFF.

The J gene is TRBJ1-5, the V gene TRBV28; D is possibly TRBD1 (6 bases). The V gene's germline CDR1 is MDHEN and CDR2 SYDVKM. V dropped 3 bases and J dropped 2 bases, with 11 bases sitting between them. The CDR3 contains 15 residues. CDR3 sequence: CASSLAGARNQPQHF. The CDR3 DNA is TGTGCCAGCAGTTTGGCGGGGGCCCGCAATCAGCCCCAGCATTTT.

This clonotype was detected a few times. The genes are TRBV19 and TRBJ2-5, with D possibly being TRBD2 (6 bases). The germline gives CDR1 LNHDA, CDR2 SQIVND (reference sequence). The CDR3 has 15 residues. With 2 bases removed from V and 2 bases from J, the gap between germline ends came to 12 bases. CDR3 region: CASSIRRGGQETQYF. The CDR3 DNA is TGTGCCAGTAGTATAAGGCGGGGCGGTCAAGAGACCCAGTACTTC.

This chain connects TRBV12-3 or TRBV12-4 to TRBJ2-1, with 12 bases aligning to TRBD2. The CDR3 has 17 amino acids. Unmatched junction bases numbered 14, after V lost 6 bases and J lost 8 bases. The CDR3 loop reads CASSLRTSGMTLDEQFF. CDR3 sequence (DNA): TGTGCCAGCAGCCTTCGGACTAGCGGGATGACTTTGGATGAGCAGTTCTTC.

This clonotype was observed a few times. A junction end diverges from the germline sequence, so it may reflect a read error. CDR3 in amino acids: CASSLPSGRRETQYF. In DNA form, the CDR3 reads TGTGCCAGCAGCTTGCCTAGCGGGAGACGGGAGACCCAGTACTTC. The chain is built from TRBV5-3 and TRBJ2-5, with 10 bases lining up with TRBD2. TRBV5-3 is an ORF; its function is uncertain. The CDR3 extends over 15 amino acids.

This clonotype was counted between two and nine times. The V gene is TRBV7-2, the J gene TRBJ1-5; 7 bases match TRBD1. Per the germline V gene, CDR1 is SGHTA and CDR2 is FQGNSA. The CDR3 is 15 amino acids. Trimming took 6 bases from V and 2 from J; bases not matched to a gene: 7. The CDR3 loop reads CASSQNRGGNQPQHF. The DNA for the CDR3 is TGTGCCAGCAGTCAAAACAGGGGCGGCAATCAGCCCCAGCATTTT.

This chain joins TRBV12-3 or TRBV12-4 and TRBJ2-7; 11 positions agree with TRBD1. The CDR3 has 16 amino acids. The V segment lost 6 bases and the J segment 2 bases; nucleotides outside the gene matches: 9. The CDR3 is CASSGQGASSTYEQYF. CDR3 DNA sequence: TGTGCCAGCAGCGGACAGGGGGCTTCAAGTACCTACGAGCAGTACTTC.

This rearrangement joins TRBV21-1 to TRBJ1-1. TRBV21-1 is noted as a pseudogene. This CDR3 region has 14 residues. CDR3 amino acids: CASSISPLNTEAFF. The CDR3 DNA sequence: TGTGCCAGCAGCATTAGTCCGCTGAACACTGAAGCTTTCTTT.